A single sample is the source of the 31 T cell receptor beta chains below, sequenced in a study of T cells expressing NK-cell markers. One entry per CDR3 protein, without DNA, is what TCRdb gives after re-calling the 5' RACE reads. This sample's table reports fewer than 300,000 distinct CDR3 sequences. The sample taken for sequencing was blood T cells: a sorted CD56 or NKG2C T cell subset, CD4+ or CD8+ T cells, or bulk PBMC T cells (not recorded which). The receptors shown here come from a woman aged 18 to 75 in good health.

The V and J genes are TRBV20-1 and TRBJ2-3; TCRdb calls TRBD1, which cannot be checked without DNA. Germline V gene data show CDR1 as DFQATT and CDR2 as SNEGSKA (reference sequence). The CDR3 spans 13 residues. The CDR3 loop is CSVVGGSTDTQYF.

The V gene is TRBV5-1, the J gene TRBJ1-3. This CDR3 contains 15 residues. Germline V gene lookup returns CDR1 SGHRS and CDR2 YFSETQ. CDR3 amino acids: CASSPTKSSGNTIYF.

The V gene is TRBV18, the J gene TRBJ2-7. This CDR3 has 14 amino acids. Looked up from germline, CDR1 is KGHSH and CDR2 is LQKENI. CDR3 protein: CASSPYSTPAEQYF.

The chain couples TRBV7-2 to TRBJ2-3; as DNA is missing, the TRBD2 call by TCRdb cannot be tested. Germline lookup yields CDR1 SGHTA and CDR2 FQGNSA. The CDR3 runs 12 residues. CDR3 sequence: CASSPGRNTQYF.

The chain recombines TRBV5-1 with TRBJ1-2; TCRdb's D call, TRBD1, is unchecked because there is no DNA. Germline CDR1 SGHRS, CDR2 YFSETQ. CDR3 size: 15 residues. CDR3 residues: CASSYSSGLDNGYTF.

The chain joins TRBV20-1 to TRBJ2-7; TCRdb returns TRBD1, unconfirmable since there is no DNA. The CDR3 loop spans 13 amino acids. Per germline, CDR1 DFQATT and CDR2 SNEGSKA (reference sequence). The CDR3 spells CSASARETYEQYF.

The chain recombines TRBV20-1 with TRBJ2-3; the TCRdb D gene call, TRBD1, has no DNA to confirm it. The germline CDR1 and CDR2 sequences are DFQATT and SNEGSKA (reference sequence). The CDR3 covers 14 residues. This chain's CDR3 is CSAYGQMVADTQYF.

The chain is built from TRBV7-9 and TRBJ2-1. The CDR3 is 15 amino acids. Germline lookup yields CDR1 SEHNR and CDR2 FQNEAQ (reference sequence). The CDR3 region is CASSLAKSSYNEQFF.

J is TRBJ1-6 and V is TRBV30. Germline CDR1 GTSNPN, CDR2 SVGIG (reference sequence). The CDR3 consists of 13 residues. CDR3 sequence reads: CAWTSQYNSPLHF.

Here the CDR3 reads CASSQQTGLHSGNTIYF. This sequence joins TRBV4-1 and TRBJ1-3; checking the TCRdb D call of TRBD1 is not possible without DNA. Germline V gene data show CDR1 as MGHRA and CDR2 as YSYEKL. This CDR3 has 17 residues.

The J gene is TRBJ1-2, the V gene TRBV12-3 or TRBV12-4; TCRdb proposes TRBD1, but this gene call is untestable without DNA. The CDR3 runs 13 residues. The CDR3 sequence is CASTREPGYGYTF.

This chain links TRBV5-1 with TRBJ2-2; no DNA is available, so the TRBD1 call from TCRdb remains unchecked. The CDR3 runs to 14 residues. CDR1 is SGHRS and CDR2 is YFSETQ in the germline V gene. The CDR3 loop reads CASSPLDRAGELFF.

The rearrangement links TRBV5-1 to TRBJ2-2; the D gene TCRdb calls, TRBD1, cannot be checked with no DNA. CDR3 length: 21 residues. Germline CDR1 reads SGHRS; CDR2 reads YFSETQ. The CDR3 is CASSLSFPHFKGQGAGGELFF. Full variable domain (remainder filled in from reference TRBV5-1 and TRBJ2-2): KAGVTQTPRYLIKTRGQQVTLSCSPISGHRSVSWYQQTPGQGLQFLFEYFSETQRNKGNFPGRFSGRQFSNSRSEMNVSTLELGDSALYLCASSLSFPHFKGQGAGGELFFGEGSRLTVL.

The V and J genes are TRBV29-1 and TRBJ1-4. The length of the CDR3 is 11 residues. CDR1 and CDR2 (germline): SQVTM, ANQGSEA. CDR3 in amino acids: CSVEDSEKLFF.

This chain joins TRBV29-1 and TRBJ2-7; TCRdb designates TRBD2, a call that cannot be tested without DNA. Looked up from germline, CDR1 is SQVTM and CDR2 is ANQGSEA. The CDR3 spans 13 residues. CDR3 sequence: CSVELAASYEQYF.

The chain couples TRBV7-2 to TRBJ2-1; without DNA, the TCRdb call of TRBD1 cannot be checked. The germline gives CDR1 SGHTA, CDR2 FQGNSA. The CDR3 covers 14 residues. The CDR3 sequence is CASSQPGQDDEQFF.

The chain carries TRBV5-8 and TRBJ2-1; absent DNA, TCRdb's TRBD2 call cannot be checked. Germline CDR1 SGHTS, CDR2 YDEGEE. The CDR3 is 15 amino acids. The CDR3 protein is CASSSPGLHYNEQFF.

The chain has TRBV7-2 and TRBJ2-7; TCRdb calls TRBD2, which cannot be checked without DNA. The CDR3 spans 15 residues. CDR1 is SGHTA, CDR2 FQGNSA, per germline. The CDR3 protein is CASSPFGGGPREQYF.

The chain links TRBV20-1 to TRBJ2-2; TCRdb calls TRBD2, which cannot be checked without DNA. CDR1 DFQATT and CDR2 SNEGSKA come from the germline V gene (reference sequence). The CDR3 has 15 amino acids. The CDR3 sequence is CSAPTSGGGTGELFF.

The CDR3 here is CSVSYIGEQFF. The rearrangement links TRBV29-1 to TRBJ2-1. Germline CDR1 is SQVTM and CDR2 is ANQGSEA. The CDR3 spans 11 residues.

The gene calls are TRBV19 and TRBJ2-5; TCRdb's D gene call, TRBD1, goes unchecked for lack of DNA. The CDR3 spans 15 residues. Per germline, CDR1 LNHDA and CDR2 SQIVND (reference sequence). CDR3 region: CASSIGGGRQETQYF. The variable domain in full, completed from reference TRBV19 and TRBJ2-5, reads DGGITQSPKYLFRKEGQNVTLSCEQNLNHDAMYWYRQDPGQGLRLIYYSQIVNDFQKGDIAEGYSVSREKKESFPLTVTSAQKNPTAFYLCASSIGGGRQETQYFGPGTRLLVL.

J is TRBJ2-7 and V is TRBV28; TCRdb calls TRBD2, which cannot be checked without DNA. The CDR3 extends over 15 amino acids. Germline V gene lookup returns CDR1 MDHEN and CDR2 SYDVKM. The CDR3 spells CASSFQSTKGYEQYF.

This chain's CDR3 is CASTRGVGRSNEGANVLTF. This chain uses TRBV4-2 with TRBJ2-6; without DNA, the TCRdb call of TRBD2 cannot be checked. The CDR3 runs 19 residues. Germline V lookup: CDR1 LGHNA, CDR2 YNFKEQ.

J is TRBJ2-2 and V is TRBV11-3; TCRdb's D gene call, TRBD1, goes unchecked for lack of DNA. The CDR3 is 22 residues long. Germline V gene sequence: CDR1 SGHNT, CDR2 YENEEA. This chain's CDR3 is CASSLGGYYRQGARTNTGELFF.

This chain joins TRBV20-1 and TRBJ2-3; TCRdb proposes TRBD2, but this gene call is untestable without DNA. CDR3 length equals 15 residues. CDR1 and CDR2 from the germline V gene are DFQATT and SNEGSKA (reference sequence). CDR3 residues: CSARDWASATDTQYF.

This chain links TRBV6-1 with TRBJ2-7; lacking DNA, the TRBD1 call made by TCRdb goes unchecked. Looked up from germline, CDR1 is MNHNS and CDR2 is SASEGT. The CDR3 extends over 15 amino acids. The CDR3 spells CASRRQGYGSYEQYF.

The genes are TRBV5-1 and TRBJ2-5; without DNA, the TCRdb call of TRBD1 cannot be checked. Per germline, CDR1 SGHRS and CDR2 YFSETQ. The CDR3 contains 16 residues. CDR3 protein: CASSSGVIASWETQYF.

The J gene is TRBJ2-5, the V gene TRBV12-3 or TRBV12-4; no DNA is available, so the TRBD2 call from TCRdb remains unchecked. CDR3 length: 16 residues. The CDR3 spells CASSQGLAGGQETQYF.

This chain joins TRBV18 and TRBJ2-3. This CDR3 has 15 residues. CDR1 and CDR2 (germline): KGHSH, LQKENI. CDR3 protein: CASSPSGKGTDTQYF.

The CDR3 spells CASSKGLAGANVLTF. The chain uses TRBV7-8 and TRBJ2-6; TCRdb selects TRBD2, and the lack of DNA leaves this call unchecked. This CDR3 is 15 amino acids long. The germline CDR1 and CDR2 sequences are SGHVS and FQNEAQ.

The chain has TRBV29-1 and TRBJ1-1; checking the TCRdb D call of TRBD1 is not possible without DNA. Germline V gene sequence: CDR1 SQVTM, CDR2 ANQGSEA. CDR3 length: 13 amino acids. CDR3 protein: CSVGTGIITEAFF.